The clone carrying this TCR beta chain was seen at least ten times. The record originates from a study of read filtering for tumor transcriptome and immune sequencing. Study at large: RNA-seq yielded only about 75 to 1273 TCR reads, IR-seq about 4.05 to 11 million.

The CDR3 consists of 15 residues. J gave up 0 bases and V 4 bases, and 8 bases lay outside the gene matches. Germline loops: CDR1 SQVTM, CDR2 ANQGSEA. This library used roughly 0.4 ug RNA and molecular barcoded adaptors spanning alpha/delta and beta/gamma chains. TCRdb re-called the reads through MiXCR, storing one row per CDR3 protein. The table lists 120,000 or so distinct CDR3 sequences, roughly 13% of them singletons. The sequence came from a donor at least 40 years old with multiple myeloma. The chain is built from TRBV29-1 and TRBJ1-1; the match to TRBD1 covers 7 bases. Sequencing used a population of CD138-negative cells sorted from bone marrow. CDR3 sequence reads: CSVGSRDRMNTEAFF. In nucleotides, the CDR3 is TGCAGCGTTGGATCTAGGGACAGAATGAACACTGAAGCTTTCTTT.